This T cell receptor (beta chain) was captured by sequencing in a study of control samples from healthy donors and cancer patients. There are 13 residues in the CDR3. From germline, CDR1 is GTSNPN and CDR2 SVGIG (reference sequence). Trimming removed 2 bases from V and 2 bases from J, with 9 bases in between. The repertoire was sequenced with immunoSEQ multiplex PCR; TCRdb's copy has only in-frame clones and lacks some. The profile shows 130,000 to 150,000 clones, 85% to 95% of them singletons. The TCR originated in a man aged 55 to 70 with colorectal cancer. Input material: PBMCs. The gene calls are TRBV30 and TRBJ1-2; tentative D call: TRBD1 (5 bases). The CDR3 spells CAWSQGANYGYTF. CDR3 DNA sequence: TGTGCCTGGAGTCAAGGGGCAAACTATGGCTACACCTTC.